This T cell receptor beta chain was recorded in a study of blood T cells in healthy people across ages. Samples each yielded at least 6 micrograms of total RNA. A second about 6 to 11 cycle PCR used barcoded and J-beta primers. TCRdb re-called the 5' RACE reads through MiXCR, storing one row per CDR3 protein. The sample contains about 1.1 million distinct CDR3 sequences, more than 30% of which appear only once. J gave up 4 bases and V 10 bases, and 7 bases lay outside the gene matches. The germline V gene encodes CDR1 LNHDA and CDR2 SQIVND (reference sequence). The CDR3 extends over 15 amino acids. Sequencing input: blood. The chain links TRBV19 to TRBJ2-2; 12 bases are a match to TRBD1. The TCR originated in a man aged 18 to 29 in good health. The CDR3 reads CATSGQGAGTGELFF. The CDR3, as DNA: TGTGCCACCTCGGGACAGGGGGCTGGCACCGGGGAGCTGTTTTTT. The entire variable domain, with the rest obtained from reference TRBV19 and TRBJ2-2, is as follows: DGGITQSPKYLFRKEGQNVTLSCEQNLNHDAMYWYRQDPGQGLRLIYYSQIVNDFQKGDIAEGYSVSREKKESFPLTVTSAQKNPTAFYLCATSGQGAGTGELFFGEGSRLTVL.